A single TCR beta chain is shown here with its context. The antigen this receptor binds is unknown. No qualities accompany the bases; no much larger clone lies one base away. The junction carries 10 bases between V and J, which are trimmed by 1 base and 4 bases respectively. CDR3 length: 13 amino acids, cysteine to phenylalanine. Solely the CDR3 DNA is kept, with 39 bases framed from the first base. Per the germline V gene (reference sequence), DFQATT is the CDR1 and SNEGSKA is the CDR2. This specimen belongs to a study of response to subunit inactivated influenza vaccine (dated by TCRdb to the late 2010s). For context, the study as a whole: Deep quantitative profiling of the T cell receptor repertoire was used in the study to follow responses to a trivalent subunit inactivated influenza vaccine.

What the authors observed across the whole study: The authors proposed that each seasonal influenza vaccination may bring in only a limited number of new T cells.

The library was produced with RT-PCR. The instrument given in TCRdb is Illumina HiSeq 2500. TCRdb itself trimmed the public reads at Q25 with fastp, ran MiXCR and retained productive beta chains. Entries are consolidated by CDR3 protein sequence, retaining the most common genes and DNA. Counted in this sample were 490,000 or so distinct CDR3 sequences; 7.5% to 8.5% of them appeared once. Clones ranked in the top ten supply roughly 13% of the sample. This sequence uses TRBV20-1 and TRBJ1-1; D gene: possibly TRBD1, on 5 matching bases. The sequences come from PBMCs from blood, collected roughly 24 months after vaccination. This TCR was sampled from a man between 50 and 69 years old who received an inactivated influenza vaccine. Donor details come from another sample of the same person, matched by shared clones. The sequence in DNA is TGCAGTGCTAGAGCTGGGGGTATCACTGAAGCTTTCTTT. This gives the protein CSARAGGITEAFF.